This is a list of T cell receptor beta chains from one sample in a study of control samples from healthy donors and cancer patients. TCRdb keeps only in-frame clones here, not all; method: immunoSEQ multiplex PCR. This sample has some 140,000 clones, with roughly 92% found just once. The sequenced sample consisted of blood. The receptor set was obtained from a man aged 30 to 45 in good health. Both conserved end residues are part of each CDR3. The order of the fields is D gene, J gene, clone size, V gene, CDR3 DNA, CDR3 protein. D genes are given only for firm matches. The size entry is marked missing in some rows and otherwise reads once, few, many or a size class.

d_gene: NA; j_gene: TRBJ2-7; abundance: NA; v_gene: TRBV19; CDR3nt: TGTGCCAGTAGTATTGAGGGAGCCTACGAGCAGTACTTC; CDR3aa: CASSIEGAYEQYF
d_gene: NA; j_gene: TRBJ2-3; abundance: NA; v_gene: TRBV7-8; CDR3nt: TGTGCCAGCAGCTTAGTGCGCGGGGGCACAGATACGCAGTATTTT; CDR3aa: CASSLVRGGTDTQYF
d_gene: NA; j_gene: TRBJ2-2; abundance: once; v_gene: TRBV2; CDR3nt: TGTGCCAGCAGTGTGGGGACTGCGAACACCGGGGAGCTGTTTTTT; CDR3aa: CASSVGTANTGELFF
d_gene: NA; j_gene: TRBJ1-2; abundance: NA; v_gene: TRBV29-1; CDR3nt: TGCAGCGTTGAAGATCGGGGCATTAACTATGGCTACACCTTC; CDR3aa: CSVEDRGINYGYTF
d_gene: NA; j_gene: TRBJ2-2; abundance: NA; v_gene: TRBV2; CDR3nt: TGTGCCAGCAGTGAATTTACTAGCAGGAGCGGGGAGCTGTTTTTT; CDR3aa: CASSEFTSRSGELFF
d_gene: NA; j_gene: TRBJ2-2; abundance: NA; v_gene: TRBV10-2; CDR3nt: TGCGCCGCATACAGGGACACCGGGGAGCTGTTTTTT; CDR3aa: CAAYRDTGELFF
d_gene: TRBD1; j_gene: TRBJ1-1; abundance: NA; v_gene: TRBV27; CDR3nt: TGTGCCAGCGGACGGAGACAGGGGTCAGCTTTCTTT; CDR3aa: CASGRRQGSAFF
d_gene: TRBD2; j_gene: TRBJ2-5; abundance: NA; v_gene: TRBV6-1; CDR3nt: TGTGCCAGCAGTGAAGTCCGCGGGGGGCAAGAGACCCAGTACTTC; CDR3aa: CASSEVRGGQETQYF
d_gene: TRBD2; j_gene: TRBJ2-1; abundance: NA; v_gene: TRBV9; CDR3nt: TGTGCCAGCAGCGTAGTACCCCCACTAGCGGGAGTTGAAAATGAGCAGTTCTTC; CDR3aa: CASSVVPPLAGVENEQFF
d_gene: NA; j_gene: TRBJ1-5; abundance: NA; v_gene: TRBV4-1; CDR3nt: TGCGCCAGCAGCCAAGTGGGAGTGGGTCAGCCCCAGCATTTT; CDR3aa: CASSQVGVGQPQHF
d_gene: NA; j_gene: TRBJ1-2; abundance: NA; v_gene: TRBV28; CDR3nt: TGTGCCAGCAGCTTATCGATGACTGACATCTACTATGGCTACACCTTC; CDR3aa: CASSLSMTDIYYGYTF
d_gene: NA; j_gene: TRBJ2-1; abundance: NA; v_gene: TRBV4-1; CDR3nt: TGCGCCAGCAGCCAAGATCCGGGTTATGAGCAGTTCTTC; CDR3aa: CASSQDPGYEQFF
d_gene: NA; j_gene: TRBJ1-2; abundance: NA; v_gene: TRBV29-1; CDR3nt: TGCAGCGTTGAAGGACGAGCTAACTATGGCTACACCTTC; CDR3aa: CSVEGRANYGYTF
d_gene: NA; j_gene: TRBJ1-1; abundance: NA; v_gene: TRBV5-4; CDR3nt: TGTGCCAGCAGCCCGGGATTAGGGGGGACTGAAGCTTTCTTT; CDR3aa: CASSPGLGGTEAFF
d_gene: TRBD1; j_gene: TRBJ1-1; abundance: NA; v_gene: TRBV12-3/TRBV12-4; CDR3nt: TGTGCCAGCAACGGCAGGGGGCCCAAAGCTTTCTTT; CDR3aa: CASNGRGPKAFF
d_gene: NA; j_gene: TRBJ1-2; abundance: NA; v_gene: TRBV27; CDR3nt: TGTGCCAGCAGTAGTCGACTGGATAACTATGGCTACACCTTC; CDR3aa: CASSSRLDNYGYTF
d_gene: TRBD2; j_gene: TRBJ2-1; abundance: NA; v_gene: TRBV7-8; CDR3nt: TGTGCCAGCTGCCCATCCCTGACTAGCGGGAGAAGCTCCTACAATGAGCAGTTCTTC; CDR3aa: CASCPSLTSGRSSYNEQFF
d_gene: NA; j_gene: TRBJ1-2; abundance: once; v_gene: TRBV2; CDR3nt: TGTGCCAGCAGTGCCGGAACCTCTAACTATGGCTACACCTTC; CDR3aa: CASSAGTSNYGYTF
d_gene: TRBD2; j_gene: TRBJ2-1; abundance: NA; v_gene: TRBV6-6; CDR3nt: TGTGCCAGCAGTCGGGAGGGACTAGCGGGGTCGGGGCATGAGCAGTTCTTC; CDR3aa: CASSREGLAGSGHEQFF
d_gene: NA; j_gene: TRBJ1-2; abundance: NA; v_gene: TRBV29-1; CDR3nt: TGCAGCGTTGGGGGACCGGCCTATGGCTACACCTTC; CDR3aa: CSVGGPAYGYTF
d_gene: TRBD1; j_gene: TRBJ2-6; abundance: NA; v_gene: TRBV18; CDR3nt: TGTGCCAGCTCACGTACCGGGACAGGGAAGACTTCTGGGGCCAACGTCCTGACTTTC; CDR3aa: CASSRTGTGKTSGANVLTF
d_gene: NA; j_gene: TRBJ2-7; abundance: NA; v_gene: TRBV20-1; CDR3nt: TGCAGTGCTAGTGTGGGGGCCTACGAGCAGTACTTC; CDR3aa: CSASVGAYEQYF
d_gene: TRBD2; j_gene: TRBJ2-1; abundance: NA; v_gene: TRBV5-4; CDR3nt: TGTGCCAGCAGCCACACTAGCGGGAGTGTGTCCTACAATGAGCAGTTCTTC; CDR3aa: CASSHTSGSVSYNEQFF
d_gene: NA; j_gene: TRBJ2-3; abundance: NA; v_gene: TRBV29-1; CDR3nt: TGCAGCGCCAATCTCGAAGCCGCAGATACGCAGTATTTT; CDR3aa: CSANLEAADTQYF
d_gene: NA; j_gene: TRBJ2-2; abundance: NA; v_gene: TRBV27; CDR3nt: TGTGCCAGCAGTTTCGGTGACTCTATGAACACCGGGGAGCTGTTTTTT; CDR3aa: CASSFGDSMNTGELFF
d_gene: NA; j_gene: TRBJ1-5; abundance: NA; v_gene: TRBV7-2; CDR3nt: TGTGCCAGCAGCTTAGGGACAGTTGATCAGCCCCAGCATTTT; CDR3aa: CASSLGTVDQPQHF
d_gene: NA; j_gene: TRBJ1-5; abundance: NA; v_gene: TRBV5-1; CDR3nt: TGCGCCAGCAGCTCCACCCCCGACAGCAATCAGCCCCAGCATTTT; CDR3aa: CASSSTPDSNQPQHF
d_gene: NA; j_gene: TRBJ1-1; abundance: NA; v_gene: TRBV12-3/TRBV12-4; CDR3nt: TGTGCCAGCAGTTTGCAGAACACTGAAGCTTTCTTT; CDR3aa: CASSLQNTEAFF
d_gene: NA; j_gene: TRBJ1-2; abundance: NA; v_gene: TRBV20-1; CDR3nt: TGCAGTGCAGGAAGCTATGGCTACACCTTC; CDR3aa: CSAGSYGYTF
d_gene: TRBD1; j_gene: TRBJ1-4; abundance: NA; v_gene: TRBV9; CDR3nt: TGTGCCAGCAGCGTAGAGGGGGCAGCTAATGAAAAACTGTTTTTT; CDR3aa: CASSVEGAANEKLFF
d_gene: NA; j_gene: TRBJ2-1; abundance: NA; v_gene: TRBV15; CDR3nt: TGTGCCACCAGCAGAGCAGTGGGACCTATCGGGAATGAGCAGTTCTTC; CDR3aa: CATSRAVGPIGNEQFF
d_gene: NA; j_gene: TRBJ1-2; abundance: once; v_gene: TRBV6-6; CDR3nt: TGTGCCAGCAGTTACGGGGTAGGCTACACCTTC; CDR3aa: CASSYGVGYTF
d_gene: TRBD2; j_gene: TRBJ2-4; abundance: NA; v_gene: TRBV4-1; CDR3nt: TGCGCCAGCAGCCCAATTACTAGCGGGAGGGTCAAAAACATTCAGTACTTC; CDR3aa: CASSPITSGRVKNIQYF
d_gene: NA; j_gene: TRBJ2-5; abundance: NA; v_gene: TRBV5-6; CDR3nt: TGTGCCAGCAGCTACCGGACACTAGGTGGGGAGACCCAGTACTTC; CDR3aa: CASSYRTLGGETQYF
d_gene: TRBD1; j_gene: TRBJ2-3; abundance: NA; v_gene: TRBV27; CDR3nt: TGTGCCAGCAGTGAGACAGGGCCGGGACGTTGGAGCACAGATACGCAGTATTTT; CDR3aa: CASSETGPGRWSTDTQYF
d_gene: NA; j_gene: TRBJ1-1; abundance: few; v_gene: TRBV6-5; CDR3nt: TGTGCCAGCAGTTACGAAACAGGGAGGCTGAGCACTGAAGCTTTCTTT; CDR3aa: CASSYETGRLSTEAFF
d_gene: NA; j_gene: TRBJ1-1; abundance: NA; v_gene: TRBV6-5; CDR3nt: TGTGCCAGCAGTAGAGATATGAACACTGAAGCTTTCTTT; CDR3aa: CASSRDMNTEAFF
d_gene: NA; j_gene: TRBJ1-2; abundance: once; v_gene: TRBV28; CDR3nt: TGTGCCAGCAGTTCCCTCGGGGGCGGCTACACCTTC; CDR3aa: CASSSLGGGYTF
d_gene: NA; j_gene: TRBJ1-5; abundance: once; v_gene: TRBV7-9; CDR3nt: TGTGCCAGCAGCTTAGGGCAGGGTGACCAGCCCCAGCATTTT; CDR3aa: CASSLGQGDQPQHF
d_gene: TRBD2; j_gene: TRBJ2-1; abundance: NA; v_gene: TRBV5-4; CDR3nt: TGTGCCAGCAGCTTGGGGGGCGGGACTAGCGGTAACAATGAGCAGTTCTTC; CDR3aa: CASSLGGGTSGNNEQFF
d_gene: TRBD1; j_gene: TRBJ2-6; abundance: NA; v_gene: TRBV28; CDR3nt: TGTGCCAGCAGTTACGAGTCGGACAGGGTAAGTTCTGGGGCCAACGTCCTGACTTTC; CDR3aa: CASSYESDRVSSGANVLTF
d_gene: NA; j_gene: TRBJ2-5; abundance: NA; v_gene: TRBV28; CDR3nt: TGTGCCAGCAGTGAGACCGGGACGGATAAAGAGACCCAGTACTTC; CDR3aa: CASSETGTDKETQYF
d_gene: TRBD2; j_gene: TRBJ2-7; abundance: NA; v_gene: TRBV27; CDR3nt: TGTGCCAGCAGCCGGGGGACTAGCGGGAAATACGAGCAGTACTTC; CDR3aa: CASSRGTSGKYEQYF
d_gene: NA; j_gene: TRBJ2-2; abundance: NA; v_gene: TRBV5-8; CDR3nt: TGTGCCAGCAGCCAGCAACTAGCCACCGGGGAGCTGTTTTTT; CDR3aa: CASSQQLATGELFF